This T cell receptor (beta chain) is from a study of blood T cells in healthy people across ages. A second PCR, run for about 7 to 11 cycles, used a sample-barcoded 5' primer plus a J-beta primer mix. Via MiXCR, TCRdb re-called the 5' RACE reads, giving one row per CDR3 protein. The table records 920,000 or so distinct CDR3 sequences, 40% to 45% of them present only once. Per the germline V gene, CDR1 is GTSNPN and CDR2 is SVGIG (reference sequence). J was trimmed by 0 bases and V by 3 bases; bases with no gene match: 8. CDR3 size: 15 residues. Sequencing was performed on blood. The clonotype was recovered from a woman in her sixties or seventies in good health. The V call is TRBV30, the J call TRBJ2-7, with TRBD1 matching over 7 bases. CDR3 nucleotides: TGTGCCTGGAGCCAGACAGGGACCTACTCCTACGAGCAGTACTTC. Translated, it gives CAWSQTGTYSYEQYF.